The 25 T cell receptor beta chains below come from one sample, sequenced in a study of cytomegalovirus exposure and HLA in healthy donors. The repertoire was sequenced with immunoSEQ multiplex PCR; TCRdb's copy has only in-frame clones and lacks some. Of 150,000 to 170,000 clones listed, roughly 90% are singletons. Sequenced: PBMCs. All receptors come from a man aged 18 to 35 in good health and CMV-seropositive.

This chain links TRBV19 with TRBJ1-5; 10 bases line up with TRBD1. V lost 7 bases, J lost 4 bases, and 4 bases stayed unmatched. CDR3 length equals 14 residues. Germline loops: CDR1 LNHDA, CDR2 SQIVND (reference sequence). CDR3 sequence (DNA): TGTGCCAGTACCAAGGACAGGGGGAATCAGCCCCAGCATTTT. Its translation is CASTKDRGNQPQHF.

The chain combines TRBV6-1 with TRBJ1-1; D gene uncertain. CDR1 and CDR2 from the germline V gene are MNHNS and SASEGT. With 2 bases removed from V and 5 bases from J, the gap between germline ends came to 12 bases. This CDR3 region has 14 residues. This CDR3 is CASSEKPDGTEAFF. CDR3 coding DNA: TGTGCCAGCAGTGAAAAGCCCGACGGGACTGAAGCTTTCTTT.

V gene TRBV7-2 combines with J gene TRBJ1-6; perhaps TRBD1 as D (5 bases). V lost 5 bases and J lost 9, with 14 bases in between. CDR3 length: 14 residues. Germline V gene sequence: CDR1 SGHTA, CDR2 FQGNSA. CDR3: CASSAQTAVSPLHF. CDR3 nucleotide sequence: TGTGCCAGCAGCGCTCAGACAGCAGTTTCACCCCTCCACTTT. Full variable domain (outside the CDR3, taken from reference TRBV7-2 and TRBJ1-6): GAGVSQSPSNKVTEKGKDVELRCDPISGHTALYWYRQSLGQGLEFLIYFQGNSAPDKSGLPSDRFSAERTGGSVSTLTIQRTQQEDSAVYLCASSAQTAVSPLHFGNGTRLTVT.

This sequence joins TRBV20-1 and TRBJ2-7; 9 bases line up with TRBD1. Per germline, CDR1 DFQATT and CDR2 SNEGSKA (reference sequence). Trimming removed 4 bases from V and 6 bases from J; junction bases left unmatched: 1. CDR3 size: 11 residues. Here the CDR3 reads CSATGQGEQYF. CDR3 DNA sequence: TGCAGTGCTACGGGACAGGGCGAGCAGTACTTC.

This sequence joins TRBV5-4 and TRBJ1-1, with TRBD1 identical over 7 bases. J lost 0 bases, V lost 5 bases, and 19 bases had no gene match. The germline V gene has CDR1 SGHNT and CDR2 YYREEE (reference sequence). This CDR3 has 19 residues. CDR3 residues: CASRSGTEGPRSMNTEAFF. The CDR3, as DNA: TGTGCCAGCAGGTCCGGGACAGAAGGGCCCCGGAGCATGAACACTGAAGCTTTCTTT.

CDR3 in amino acids: CASSVGQGHTGELFF. The CDR3 region has the DNA TGTGCCAGCAGCGTGGGACAGGGGCACACCGGGGAGCTGTTTTTT. The chain employs TRBV5-8 and TRBJ2-2, with 10 bases identical to TRBD1. V dropped 4 bases and J dropped 3; count of bases not matched to a gene: 3. The CDR3 sequence is 15 residues long. Germline V gene lookup returns CDR1 SGHTS and CDR2 YDEGEE.

This clone turned up a few times. The CDR3 sequence is CASSAQRNEQFF. CDR3 nucleotides: TGTGCCAGCAGCGCCCAGCGGAATGAGCAGTTCTTC. V usage is TRBV5-4 and J usage is TRBJ2-1, with D possibly TRBD2 on 5 matching bases. Per germline, CDR1 SGHNT and CDR2 YYREEE (reference sequence). V was shortened by 4 bases and J by 7 bases, with 9 bases between the two germline ends. The CDR3 has 12 residues.

The chain joins TRBV19 to TRBJ1-5; 7 bases are a match to TRBD1. CDR3 length: 15 residues. Germline loops: CDR1 LNHDA, CDR2 SQIVND (reference sequence). Trimming at V came to 4 bases and at J to 4 bases, leaving 7 bases not matched to a gene. CDR3 in DNA: TGTGCCAGTAGTACTCGGACAGGCTGGAATCAGCCCCAGCATTTT. It translates to CASSTRTGWNQPQHF. The full variable domain, rest sourced from reference TRBV19 and TRBJ1-5, is DGGITQSPKYLFRKEGQNVTLSCEQNLNHDAMYWYRQDPGQGLRLIYYSQIVNDFQKGDIAEGYSVSREKKESFPLTVTSAQKNPTAFYLCASSTRTGWNQPQHFGDGTRLSIL.

This rearrangement joins TRBV6-5 to TRBJ2-7; no clear D. CDR1 and CDR2 from the germline V gene are MNHEY and SVGAGI. The length of the CDR3 is 12 residues. V lost 4 bases and J 4 bases, leaving 8 bases between the germline ends. This CDR3 is CASSSLRYEQYF. The CDR3 DNA follows: TGTGCCAGCAGTTCCCTTCGTTACGAGCAGTACTTC.

CDR3 sequence (DNA): TGTGCCAGCTCACCTACGGGACAGGAGACCTACGAGCAGTACTTC. This encodes CASSPTGQETYEQYF. The chain has TRBV18 and TRBJ2-7; 8 bases line up with TRBD1. The CDR3 has 15 amino acids. Germline CDR1 reads KGHSH; CDR2 reads LQKENI. The junction had 6 bases not matched to a gene; V was cut back by 3 bases and J by 2 bases.

This sequence joins TRBV5-1 and TRBJ1-1; the D gene is possibly TRBD1 (5 bases). Per the germline V gene, CDR1 is SGHRS and CDR2 is YFSETQ. The CDR3 totals 15 residues. V was trimmed by 1 base and J by 1 base, leaving 11 bases between them. The CDR3 DNA reads as TGCGCCAGCAGCTTGAAGGGGCCATCGAACACTGAAGCTTTCTTT. Translated: CASSLKGPSNTEAFF.

The V and J genes are TRBV4-1 and TRBJ1-2; 7 nucleotides match TRBD1. Per germline, CDR1 MGHRA and CDR2 YSYEKL. This CDR3 is built from 14 residues. V lost 1 base and J lost 7; bases outside the gene matches: 6. CDR3 protein: CASSQGRQGFGYTF. CDR3 sequence (DNA): TGCGCCAGCAGCCAAGGTCGACAGGGTTTTGGCTACACCTTC.

This clone was counted a single time. The V gene is TRBV7-2, the J gene TRBJ2-7; D is perhaps TRBD1 (6 bases). The CDR3 totals 16 residues. V lost 1 base and J lost 6, with 19 bases in between. Germline values: CDR1 SGHTA, CDR2 FQGNSA. For the CDR3, the DNA is TGTGCCAGCAGCTTAGAAACCCAGGGGATATCGGGCGAGCAGTACTTC. Its protein product is CASSLETQGISGEQYF.

J is TRBJ1-2 and V is TRBV19, with D maybe TRBD1 (5 bases). Germline V gene data show CDR1 as LNHDA and CDR2 as SQIVND (reference sequence). Trimming removed 9 bases at V and 8 bases at J, with 16 bases between. This CDR3 has 12 residues. CDR3 sequence reads: CASLGRVNGYTF. CDR3 nucleotide sequence: TGTGCCAGCCTAGGCAGGGTAAACGGCTACACCTTC.

The genes are TRBV4-3 and TRBJ1-1, with TRBD1 matching over 7 bases. The CDR3 length is 16 residues. Germline values: CDR1 LGHNA, CDR2 YSLEER. The J segment lost 0 bases and the V segment lost 1 base, leaving 5 bases of the junction unmatched. The CDR3 loop is CASSQGRGTVNTEAFF. CDR3 sequence (DNA): TGCGCCAGCAGCCAAGGTCGGGGGACAGTGAACACTGAAGCTTTCTTT.

The rearrangement uses TRBV7-9 and TRBJ1-2; TRBD1 aligns across 12 bases. Per the germline V gene, CDR1 is SEHNR and CDR2 is FQNEAQ (reference sequence). Trimming cost V 5 bases and J 2 bases; bases outside gene matches: 9. The CDR3 totals 17 residues. Written as DNA, the CDR3 is TGTGCCAGCAGCCCAGGGACAGGGGGCGGGTCGAACTATGGCTACACCTTC. Its translation: CASSPGTGGGSNYGYTF.

The chain recombines TRBV6-5 with TRBJ1-3; TRBD1 might be the D (6 bases). The CDR3 loop spans 14 amino acids. Germline V CDR1 and CDR2: MNHEY, SVGAGI. Trimming left V 0 bases short and J 9 bases short, with 12 bases between. Here the CDR3 reads CASSYSGTGTTIYF. The DNA of the CDR3 is TGTGCCAGCAGTTACTCGGGAACAGGGACCACCATATATTTT.

The chain is built from TRBV10-2 and TRBJ2-5; D unresolved. The germline CDR1 and CDR2 sequences are WSHSY and SAAADI. V was pared by 5 bases and J by 4 bases, with 5 bases between. This CDR3 region has 11 residues. The CDR3 bases are TGCGCCAGCAGTTTCGGAGAGACCCAGTACTTC. Translating gives CASSFGETQYF.

This rearrangement joins TRBV27 to TRBJ1-1; weak D call: TRBD1 (5 bases). V gave up 5 bases and J gave up 1 base, with 14 bases separating them. CDR3 size: 15 residues. Germline V gives CDR1 MNHEY, CDR2 SMNVEV (reference sequence). The CDR3 coding sequence is TGTGCCAGCAGTCCCCTGGGGCAGGGGAACACTGAAGCTTTCTTT. As protein: CASSPLGQGNTEAFF.

The chain uses TRBV7-9 and TRBJ2-7; 11 positions match TRBD2. The CDR3 is made up of 18 amino acids. CDR1 is SEHNR and CDR2 is FQNEAQ in the germline V gene (reference sequence). Trimming at V came to 2 bases and at J to 3 bases, leaving 12 bases not matched to a gene. The CDR3 spells CASSLIAGTSGPGYEQYF. CDR3 DNA: TGTGCCAGCAGCTTAATAGCCGGGACTAGCGGCCCGGGCTACGAGCAGTACTTC.

The CDR3 DNA reads as TGTGCCAGCCAACCGCGGGACCGCCACCAGCCCCAGCATTTT. Translating gives CASQPRDRHQPQHF. V is TRBV19 and J is TRBJ1-5; a weak D match, TRBD1 (5 bases). Germline CDR1 is LNHDA and CDR2 is SQIVND (reference sequence). The CDR3 is made up of 14 amino acids. V lost 9 bases to trimming and J lost 7 bases, with 19 bases between them.

The chain uses TRBV5-4 and TRBJ1-3; D remains unclear. Germline V gene sequence: CDR1 SGHNT, CDR2 YYREEE (reference sequence). Trimming took 1 base from V and 0 from J, leaving 5 bases between them. The CDR3 is made up of 14 amino acids. CDR3 loop: CASSLSLSGNTIYF. CDR3 coding DNA: TGTGCCAGCAGCTTGAGCCTCTCTGGAAACACCATATATTTT. Together with reference TRBV5-4 and TRBJ1-3, the CDR3 gives the full variable domain: ETGVTQSPTHLIKTRGQQVTLRCSSQSGHNTVSWYQQALGQGPQFIFQYYREEENGRGNFPPRFSGLQFPNYSSELNVNALELDDSALYLCASSLSLSGNTIYFGEGSWLTVV.

The chain couples TRBV27 to TRBJ2-7, with 10 bases aligning to TRBD2. Germline values: CDR1 MNHEY, CDR2 SMNVEV (reference sequence). V was clipped by 5 bases and J by 3 bases; unmatched bases: 7. This CDR3 has 15 residues. The CDR3 here is CASSPTPSGSYEQYF. In DNA form, the CDR3 reads TGTGCCAGCAGTCCCACACCTAGCGGGAGCTACGAGCAGTACTTC.

As regards this clone: Other DNA sequences in the sample encode the same CDR3. The CDR3 is CASSELAGGYNEQFF. The CDR3 bases are TGTGCCAGCAGTGAACTAGCGGGGGGTTACAATGAGCAGTTCTTC. The gene calls are TRBV6-1 and TRBJ2-1, with 11 positions matching TRBD2. Per germline, CDR1 MNHNS and CDR2 SASEGT. The CDR3 loop spans 15 amino acids. V trimming: 2 bases; J trimming: 4 bases; junction bases outside the gene matches: 1.

The chain has TRBV9 and TRBJ1-1; TRBD1 agrees at 8 bases. This CDR3 is 18 amino acids long. The germline gives CDR1 SGDLS, CDR2 YYNGEE. The J segment lost 6 bases and the V segment lost 4 bases, leaving 20 bases of the junction unmatched. This chain's CDR3 is CASSSIADRALPGAEAFF. CDR3 sequence (DNA): TGTGCCAGCAGCTCGATTGCGGACAGGGCCCTACCCGGCGCTGAAGCTTTCTTT.